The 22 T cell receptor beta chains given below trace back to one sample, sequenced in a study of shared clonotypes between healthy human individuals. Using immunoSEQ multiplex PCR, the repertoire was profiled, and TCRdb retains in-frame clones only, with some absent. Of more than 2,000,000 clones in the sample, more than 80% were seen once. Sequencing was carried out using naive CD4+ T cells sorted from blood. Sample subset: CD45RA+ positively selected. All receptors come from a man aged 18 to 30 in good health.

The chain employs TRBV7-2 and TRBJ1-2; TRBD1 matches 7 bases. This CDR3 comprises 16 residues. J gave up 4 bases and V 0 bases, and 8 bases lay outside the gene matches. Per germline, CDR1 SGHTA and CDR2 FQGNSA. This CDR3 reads CASSLAGGSLSYGYTF. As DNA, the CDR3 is TGTGCCAGCAGCTTAGCAGGGGGCAGTTTGAGCTATGGCTACACCTTC.

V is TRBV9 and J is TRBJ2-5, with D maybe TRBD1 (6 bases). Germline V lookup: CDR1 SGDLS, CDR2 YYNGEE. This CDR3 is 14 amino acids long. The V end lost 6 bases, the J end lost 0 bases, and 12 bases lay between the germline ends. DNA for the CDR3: TGTGCCAGCAATAGGGGGTCGTACCAAGAGACCCAGTACTTC. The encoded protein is CASNRGSYQETQYF.

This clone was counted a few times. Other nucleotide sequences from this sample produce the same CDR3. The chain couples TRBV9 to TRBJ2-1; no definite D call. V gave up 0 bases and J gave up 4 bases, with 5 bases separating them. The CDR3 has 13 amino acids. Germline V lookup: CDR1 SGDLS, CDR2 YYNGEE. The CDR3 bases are TGTGCCAGCAGCGTAGAAGGGTACAATGAGCAGTTCTTC. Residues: CASSVEGYNEQFF.

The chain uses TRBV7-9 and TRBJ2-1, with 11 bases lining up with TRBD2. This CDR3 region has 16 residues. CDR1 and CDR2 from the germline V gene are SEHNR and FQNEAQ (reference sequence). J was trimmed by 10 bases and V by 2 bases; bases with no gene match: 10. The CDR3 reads CASSLPGPGLAAEQFF. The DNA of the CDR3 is TGTGCCAGCAGCTTACCCGGCCCGGGACTAGCGGCCGAGCAGTTCTTC.

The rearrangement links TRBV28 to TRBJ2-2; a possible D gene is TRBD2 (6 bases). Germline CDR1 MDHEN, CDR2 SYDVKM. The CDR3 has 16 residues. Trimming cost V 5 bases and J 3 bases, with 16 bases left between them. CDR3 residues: CASSPAAGLYTGELFF. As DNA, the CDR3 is TGTGCCAGCAGTCCGGCGGCGGGACTTTACACCGGGGAGCTGTTTTTT.

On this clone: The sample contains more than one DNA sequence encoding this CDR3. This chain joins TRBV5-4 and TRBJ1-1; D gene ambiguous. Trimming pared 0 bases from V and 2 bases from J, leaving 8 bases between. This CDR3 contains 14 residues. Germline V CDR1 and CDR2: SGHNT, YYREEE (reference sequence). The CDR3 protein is CASSLGQANTEAFF. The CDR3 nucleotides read TGTGCCAGCAGCTTGGGGCAAGCCAACACTGAAGCTTTCTTT.

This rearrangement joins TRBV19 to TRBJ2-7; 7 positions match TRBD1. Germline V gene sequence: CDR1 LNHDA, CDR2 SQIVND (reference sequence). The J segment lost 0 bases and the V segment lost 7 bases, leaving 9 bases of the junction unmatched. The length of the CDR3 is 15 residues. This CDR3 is CASTKGDSHSYEQYF. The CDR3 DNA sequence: TGTGCCAGTACCAAGGGGGACAGTCACTCCTACGAGCAGTACTTC.

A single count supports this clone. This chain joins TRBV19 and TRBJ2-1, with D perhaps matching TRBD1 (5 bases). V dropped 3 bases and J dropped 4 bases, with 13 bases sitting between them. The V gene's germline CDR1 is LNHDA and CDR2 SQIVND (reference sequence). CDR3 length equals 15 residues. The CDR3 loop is CASSIDSLNYNEQFF. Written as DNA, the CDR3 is TGTGCCAGTAGTATCGACAGTCTTAATTACAATGAGCAGTTCTTC. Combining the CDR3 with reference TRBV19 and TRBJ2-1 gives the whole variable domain DGGITQSPKYLFRKEGQNVTLSCEQNLNHDAMYWYRQDPGQGLRLIYYSQIVNDFQKGDIAEGYSVSREKKESFPLTVTSAQKNPTAFYLCASSIDSLNYNEQFFGPGTRLTVL.

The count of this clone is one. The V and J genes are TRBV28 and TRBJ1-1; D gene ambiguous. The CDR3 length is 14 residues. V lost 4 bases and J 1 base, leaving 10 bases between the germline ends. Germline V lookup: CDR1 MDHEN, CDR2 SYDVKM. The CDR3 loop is CASSSGSWNTEAFF. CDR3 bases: TGTGCCAGCAGTTCGGGATCTTGGAACACTGAAGCTTTCTTT.

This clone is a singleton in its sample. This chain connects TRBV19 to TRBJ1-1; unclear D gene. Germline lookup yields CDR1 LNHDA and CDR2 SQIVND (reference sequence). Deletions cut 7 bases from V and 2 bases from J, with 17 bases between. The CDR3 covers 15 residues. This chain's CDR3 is CASTPLAALNTEAFF. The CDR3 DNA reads TGTGCCAGTACCCCCCTGGCAGCATTAAACACTGAAGCTTTCTTT.

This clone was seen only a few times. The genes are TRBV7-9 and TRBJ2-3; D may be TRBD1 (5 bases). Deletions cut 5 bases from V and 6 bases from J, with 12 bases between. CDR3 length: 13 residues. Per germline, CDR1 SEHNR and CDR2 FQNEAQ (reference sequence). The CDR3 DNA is TGTGCCAGCAGCCCTAAGGGGCCTGATACGCAGTATTTT. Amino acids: CASSPKGPDTQYF.

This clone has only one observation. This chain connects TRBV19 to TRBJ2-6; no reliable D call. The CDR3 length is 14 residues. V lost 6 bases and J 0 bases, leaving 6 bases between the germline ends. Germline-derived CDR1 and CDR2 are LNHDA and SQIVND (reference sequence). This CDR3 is CASRHLSGANVLTF. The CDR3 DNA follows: TGTGCCAGTAGACACCTCTCTGGGGCCAACGTCCTGACTTTC.

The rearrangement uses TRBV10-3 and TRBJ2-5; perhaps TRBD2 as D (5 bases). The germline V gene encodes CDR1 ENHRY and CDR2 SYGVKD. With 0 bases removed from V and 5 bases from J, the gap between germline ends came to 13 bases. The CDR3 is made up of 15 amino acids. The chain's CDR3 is CAISESTPRRETQYF. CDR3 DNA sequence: TGTGCCATCAGTGAGTCGACTCCCAGGAGGGAGACCCAGTACTTC.

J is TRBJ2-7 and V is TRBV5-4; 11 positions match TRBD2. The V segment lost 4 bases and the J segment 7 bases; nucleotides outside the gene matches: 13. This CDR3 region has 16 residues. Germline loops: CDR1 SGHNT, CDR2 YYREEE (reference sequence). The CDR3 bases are TGTGCCAGCAGCCTTAGCGCTAGCGGGAGGTCTGTTGAGCAGTACTTC. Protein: CASSLSASGRSVEQYF.

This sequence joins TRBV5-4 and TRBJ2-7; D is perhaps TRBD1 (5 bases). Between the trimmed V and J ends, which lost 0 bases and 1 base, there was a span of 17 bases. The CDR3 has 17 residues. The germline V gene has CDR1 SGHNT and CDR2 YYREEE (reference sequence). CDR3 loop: CASSLGRGTPGSYEQYF. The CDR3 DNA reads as TGTGCCAGCAGCTTGGGTAGGGGCACTCCCGGATCCTACGAGCAGTACTTC.

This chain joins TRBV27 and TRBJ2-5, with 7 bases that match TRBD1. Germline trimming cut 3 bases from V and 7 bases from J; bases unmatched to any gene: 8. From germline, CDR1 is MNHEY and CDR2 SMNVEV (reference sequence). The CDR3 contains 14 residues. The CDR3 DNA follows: TGTGCCAGCAGTTTCGACAGGGATGGCGGGACCCAGTACTTC. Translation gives CASSFDRDGGTQYF.

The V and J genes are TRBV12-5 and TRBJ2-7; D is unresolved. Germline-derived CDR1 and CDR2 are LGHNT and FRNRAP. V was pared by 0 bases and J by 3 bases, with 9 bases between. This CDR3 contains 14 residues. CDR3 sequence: CASGLVGFSYEQYF. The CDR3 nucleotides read TGTGCTAGTGGTTTGGTGGGGTTCAGCTACGAGCAGTACTTC.

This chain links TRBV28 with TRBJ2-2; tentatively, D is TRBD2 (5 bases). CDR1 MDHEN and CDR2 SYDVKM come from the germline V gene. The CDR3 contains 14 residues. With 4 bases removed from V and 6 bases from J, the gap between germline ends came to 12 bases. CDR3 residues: CASSWRGSPGELFF. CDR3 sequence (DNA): TGTGCCAGCAGTTGGAGAGGGAGCCCCGGGGAGCTGTTTTTT. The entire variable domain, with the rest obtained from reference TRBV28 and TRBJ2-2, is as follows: DVKVTQSSRYLVKRTGEKVFLECVQDMDHENMFWYRQDPGLGLRLIYFSYDVKMKEKGDIPEGYSVSREKKERFSLILESASTNQTSMYLCASSWRGSPGELFFGEGSRLTVL.

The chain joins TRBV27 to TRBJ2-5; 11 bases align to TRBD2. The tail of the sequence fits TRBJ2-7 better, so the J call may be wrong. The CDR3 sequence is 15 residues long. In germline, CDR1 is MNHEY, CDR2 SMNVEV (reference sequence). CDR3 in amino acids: CASSLRLAGLYEQYF. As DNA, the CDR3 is TGTGCCAGCAGTTTAAGACTAGCGGGACTTTACGAGCAGTACTTC.

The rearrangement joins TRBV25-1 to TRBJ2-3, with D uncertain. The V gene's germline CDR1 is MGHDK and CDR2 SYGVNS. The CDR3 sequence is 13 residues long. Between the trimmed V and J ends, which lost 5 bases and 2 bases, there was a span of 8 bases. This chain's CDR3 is CASSPTTTDTQYF. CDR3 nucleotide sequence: TGTGCCAGCAGTCCTACCACCACAGATACGCAGTATTTT. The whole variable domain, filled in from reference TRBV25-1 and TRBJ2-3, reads EADIYQTPRYLVIGTGKKITLECSQTMGHDKMYWYQQDPGMELHLIHYSYGVNSTEKGDLSSESTVSRIRTEHFPLTLESARPSHTSQYLCASSPTTTDTQYFGPGTRLTVL.

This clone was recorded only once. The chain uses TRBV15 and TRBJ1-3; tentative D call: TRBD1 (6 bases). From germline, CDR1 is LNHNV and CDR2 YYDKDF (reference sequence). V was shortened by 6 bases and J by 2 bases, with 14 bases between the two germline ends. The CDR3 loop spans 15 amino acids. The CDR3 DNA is TGTGCCACCAGAGGGGGGGCAGCTGCTGGAAACACCATATATTTT. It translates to CATRGGAAAGNTIYF.

CDR3 residues: CASSIAQTINSPLHF. The CDR3 nucleotides read TGTGCCAGCAGCATAGCCCAGACCATAAATTCACCCCTCCACTTT. This rearrangement joins TRBV28 to TRBJ1-6; D ambiguous. V was clipped by 6 bases and J by 7 bases, with 16 bases between them. The CDR3 runs to 15 residues. Germline lookup yields CDR1 MDHEN and CDR2 SYDVKM.